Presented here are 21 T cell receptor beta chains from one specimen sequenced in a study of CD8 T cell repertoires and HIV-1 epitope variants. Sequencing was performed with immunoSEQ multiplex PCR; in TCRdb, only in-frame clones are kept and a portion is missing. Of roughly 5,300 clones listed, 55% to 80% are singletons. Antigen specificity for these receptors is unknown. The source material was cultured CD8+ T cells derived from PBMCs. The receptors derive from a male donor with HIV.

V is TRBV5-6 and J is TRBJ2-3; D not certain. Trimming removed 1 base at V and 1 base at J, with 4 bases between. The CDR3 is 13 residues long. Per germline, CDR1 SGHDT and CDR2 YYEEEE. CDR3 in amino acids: CASSLTGTDTQYF. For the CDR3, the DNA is TGTGCCAGCAGCTTGACAGGCACAGATACGCAGTATTTT.

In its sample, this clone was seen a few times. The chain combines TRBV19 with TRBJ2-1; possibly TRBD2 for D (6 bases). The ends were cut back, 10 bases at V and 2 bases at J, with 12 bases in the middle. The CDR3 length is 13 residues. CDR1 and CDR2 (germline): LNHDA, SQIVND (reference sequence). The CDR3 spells CATETSTYNEQFF. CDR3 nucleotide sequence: TGTGCCACCGAAACTAGCACCTACAATGAGCAGTTCTTC.

In DNA form, the CDR3 reads TGTGCCAGCAGCGTAGTGACTGGGGATGGCTACACCTTC. Translating gives CASSVVTGDGYTF. This chain connects TRBV9 to TRBJ1-2; D gene uncertain. Germline CDR1 and CDR2: SGDLS and YYNGEE. With 0 bases removed from V and 6 bases from J, the gap between germline ends came to 9 bases. The CDR3 contains 13 residues.

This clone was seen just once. CDR3: CASSIVGLAGANEQFF. CDR3 in DNA: TGTGCCAGTAGTATAGTCGGGCTAGCGGGAGCCAATGAGCAGTTCTTC. The genes are TRBV19 and TRBJ2-1; TRBD2 agrees at 10 bases. V trimming: 1 base; J trimming: 6 bases; junction bases outside the gene matches: 6. The CDR3 is 16 residues long. CDR1 and CDR2 (germline): LNHDA, SQIVND (reference sequence). The variable domain in full, with the rest retrieved from reference TRBV19 and TRBJ2-1, is DGGITQSPKYLFRKEGQNVTLSCEQNLNHDAMYWYRQDPGQGLRLIYYSQIVNDFQKGDIAEGYSVSREKKESFPLTVTSAQKNPTAFYLCASSIVGLAGANEQFFGPGTRLTVL.

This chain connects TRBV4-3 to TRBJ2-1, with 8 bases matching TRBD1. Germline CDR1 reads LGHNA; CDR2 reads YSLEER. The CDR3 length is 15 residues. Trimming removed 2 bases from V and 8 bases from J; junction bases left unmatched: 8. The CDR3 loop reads CASSQRTGLEDEQFF. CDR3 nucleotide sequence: TGCGCCAGCAGCCAACGGACAGGGCTAGAGGATGAGCAGTTCTTC.

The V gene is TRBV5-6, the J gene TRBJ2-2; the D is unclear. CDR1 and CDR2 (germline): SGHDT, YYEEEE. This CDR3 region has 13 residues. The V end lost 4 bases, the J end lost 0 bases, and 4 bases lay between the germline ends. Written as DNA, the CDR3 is TGTGCCAGCAGCCCCGCGAACACCGGGGAGCTGTTTTTT. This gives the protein CASSPANTGELFF.

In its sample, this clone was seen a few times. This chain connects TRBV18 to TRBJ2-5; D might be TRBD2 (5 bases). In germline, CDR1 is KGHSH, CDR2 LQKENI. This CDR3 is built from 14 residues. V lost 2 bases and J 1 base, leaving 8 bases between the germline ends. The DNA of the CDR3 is TGTGCCAGCTCACCAGGACTTTCCCAAGAGACCCAGTACTTC. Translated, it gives CASSPGLSQETQYF.

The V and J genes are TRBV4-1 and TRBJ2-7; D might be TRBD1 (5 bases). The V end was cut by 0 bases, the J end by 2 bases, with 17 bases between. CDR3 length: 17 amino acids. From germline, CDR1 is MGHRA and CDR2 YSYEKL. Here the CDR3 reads CASSQELGQGVPYEQYF. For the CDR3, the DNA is TGCGCCAGCAGCCAAGAATTGGGCCAGGGCGTACCCTACGAGCAGTACTTC.

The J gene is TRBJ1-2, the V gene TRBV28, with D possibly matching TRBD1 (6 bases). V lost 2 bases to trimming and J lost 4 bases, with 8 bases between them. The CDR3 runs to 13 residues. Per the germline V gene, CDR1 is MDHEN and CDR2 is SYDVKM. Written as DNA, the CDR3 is TGTGCCAGCAGTTTACTGACAGGCTATGGCTACACCTTC. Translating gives CASSLLTGYGYTF.

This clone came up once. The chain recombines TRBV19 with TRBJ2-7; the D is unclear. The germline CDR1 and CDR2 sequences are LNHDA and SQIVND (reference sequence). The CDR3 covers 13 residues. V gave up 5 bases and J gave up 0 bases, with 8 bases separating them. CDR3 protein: CASSFTSSYEQYF. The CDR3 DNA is TGTGCCAGTAGTTTCACGAGCTCCTACGAGCAGTACTTC.

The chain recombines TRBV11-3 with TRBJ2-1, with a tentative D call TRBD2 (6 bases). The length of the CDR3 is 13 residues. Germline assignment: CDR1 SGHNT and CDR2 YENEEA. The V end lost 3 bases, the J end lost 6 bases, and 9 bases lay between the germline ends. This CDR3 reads CASSFEGGNEQFF. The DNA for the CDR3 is TGTGCCAGCAGCTTTGAGGGAGGCAATGAGCAGTTCTTC.

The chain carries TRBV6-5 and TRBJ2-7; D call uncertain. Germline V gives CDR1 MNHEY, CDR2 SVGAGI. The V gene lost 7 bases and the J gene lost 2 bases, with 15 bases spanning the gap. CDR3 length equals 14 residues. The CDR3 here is CASTRTELPYEQYF. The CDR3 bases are TGTGCCAGCACCCGGACGGAGCTCCCCTACGAGCAGTACTTC.

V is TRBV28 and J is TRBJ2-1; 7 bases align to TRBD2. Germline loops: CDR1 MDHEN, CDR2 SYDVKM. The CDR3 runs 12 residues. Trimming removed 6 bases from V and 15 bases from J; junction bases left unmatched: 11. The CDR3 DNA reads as TGTGCCAGCAGCCGGGGGAGCGGGGATGGGTTCTTC. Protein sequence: CASSRGSGDGFF.

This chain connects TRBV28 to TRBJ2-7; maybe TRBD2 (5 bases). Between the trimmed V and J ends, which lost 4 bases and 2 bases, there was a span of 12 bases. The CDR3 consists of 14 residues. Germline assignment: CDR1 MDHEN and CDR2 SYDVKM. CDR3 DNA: TGTGCCAGCAGTTGGACTCCCCGTACCTACGAGCAGTACTTC. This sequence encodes CASSWTPRTYEQYF.

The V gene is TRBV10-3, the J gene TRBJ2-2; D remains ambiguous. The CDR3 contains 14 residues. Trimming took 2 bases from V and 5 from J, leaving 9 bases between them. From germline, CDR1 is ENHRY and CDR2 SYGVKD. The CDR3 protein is CAISEVSLTGELFF. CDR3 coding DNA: TGTGCCATCAGTGAGGTTAGCTTAACCGGGGAGCTGTTTTTT.

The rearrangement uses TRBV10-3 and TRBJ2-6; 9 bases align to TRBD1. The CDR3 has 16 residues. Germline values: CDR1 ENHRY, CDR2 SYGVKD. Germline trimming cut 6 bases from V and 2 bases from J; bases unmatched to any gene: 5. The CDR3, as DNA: TGTGCCATCAGGACCGGGGACAGGGCTGGGGCCAACGTCCTGACTTTC. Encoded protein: CAIRTGDRAGANVLTF.

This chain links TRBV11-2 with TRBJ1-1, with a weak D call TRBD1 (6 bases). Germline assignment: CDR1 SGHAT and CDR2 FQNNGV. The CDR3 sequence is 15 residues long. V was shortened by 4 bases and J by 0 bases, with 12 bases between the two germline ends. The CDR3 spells CASSSPTGLNTEAFF. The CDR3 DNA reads TGTGCCAGCAGCTCTCCTACAGGGCTGAACACTGAAGCTTTCTTT.

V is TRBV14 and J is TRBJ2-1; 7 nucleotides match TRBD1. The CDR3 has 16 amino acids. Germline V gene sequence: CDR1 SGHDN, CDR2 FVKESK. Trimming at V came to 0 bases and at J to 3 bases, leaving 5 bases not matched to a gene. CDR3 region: CASSQDPGQDYNEQFF. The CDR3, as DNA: TGTGCCAGCAGCCAAGATCCCGGACAGGACTACAATGAGCAGTTCTTC. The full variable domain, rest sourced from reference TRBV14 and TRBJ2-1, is EAGVTQFPSHSVIEKGQTVTLRCDPISGHDNLYWYRRVMGKEIKFLLHFVKESKQDESGMPNNRFLAERTGGTYSTLKVQPAELEDSGVYFCASSQDPGQDYNEQFFGPGTRLTVL.

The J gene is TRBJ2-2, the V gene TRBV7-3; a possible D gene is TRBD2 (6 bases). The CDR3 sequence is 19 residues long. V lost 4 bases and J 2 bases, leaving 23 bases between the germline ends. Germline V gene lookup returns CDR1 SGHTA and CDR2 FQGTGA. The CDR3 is CASSSGASWDPENTGELFF. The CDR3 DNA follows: TGTGCCAGCAGCTCGGGAGCATCCTGGGACCCAGAAAACACCGGGGAGCTGTTTTTT.

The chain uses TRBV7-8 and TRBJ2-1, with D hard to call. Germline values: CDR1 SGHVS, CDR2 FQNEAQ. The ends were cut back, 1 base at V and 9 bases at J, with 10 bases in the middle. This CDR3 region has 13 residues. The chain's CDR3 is CASSLDGASEQFF. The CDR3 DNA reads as TGTGCCAGCAGCTTAGACGGTGCCAGTGAGCAGTTCTTC.

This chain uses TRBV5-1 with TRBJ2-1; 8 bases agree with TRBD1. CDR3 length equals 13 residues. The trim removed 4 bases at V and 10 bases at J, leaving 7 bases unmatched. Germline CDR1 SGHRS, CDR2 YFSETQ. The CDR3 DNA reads TGCGCCAGCAGCCGTGGGACAGGTAACGAGCAGTTCTTC. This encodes CASSRGTGNEQFF.